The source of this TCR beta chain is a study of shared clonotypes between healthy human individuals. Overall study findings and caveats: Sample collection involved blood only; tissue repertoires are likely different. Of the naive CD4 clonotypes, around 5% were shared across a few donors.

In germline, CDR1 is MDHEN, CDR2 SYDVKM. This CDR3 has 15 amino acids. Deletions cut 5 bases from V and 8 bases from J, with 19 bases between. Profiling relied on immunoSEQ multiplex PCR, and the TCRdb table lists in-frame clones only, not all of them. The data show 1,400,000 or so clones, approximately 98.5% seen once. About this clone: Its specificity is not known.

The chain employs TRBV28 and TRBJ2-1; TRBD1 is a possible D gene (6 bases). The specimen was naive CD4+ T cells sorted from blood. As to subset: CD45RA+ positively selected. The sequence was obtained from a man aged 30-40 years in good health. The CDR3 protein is CASSIPQQGLYEQFF. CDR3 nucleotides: TGTGCCAGCAGTATTCCTCAACAGGGATTGTATGAGCAGTTCTTC.